These T cell receptor beta chains were read from a single sample in a study of control samples from healthy donors and cancer patients. Profiled with immunoSEQ multiplex PCR; TCRdb holds only in-frame clones, not every one. The profile covers about 110,000 clones, with approximately 90% appearing a single time and less than 9% taken by the ten largest. The material sequenced was blood. These TCRs come from a woman in her late teens or twenties in good health. Both conserved end residues are part of each CDR3. The D gene is left open where the match is weak. Size is omitted from some rows. Given values are once, few, many or a class for expanded clones.

cdr3_aa cdr3_nt j_call v_call d_call clone_size
CATSRDITRHGVMNTEAFF TGTGCCACCAGCAGAGACATAACGAGGCACGGGGTGATGAACACTGAAGCTTTCTTT TRBJ1-1 TRBV15 - -
CASSLDGKDNEQFF TGTGCCAGCAGCTTAGACGGGAAAGACAATGAGCAGTTCTTC TRBJ2-1 TRBV7-9 - -
CASSRTGTTSGYTF TGTGCCAGTAGCCGAACAGGGACAACAAGTGGCTACACCTTC TRBJ1-2 TRBV19 - -
CASYYRGTDTQYF TGTGCCAGTTATTACAGGGGGACAGATACGCAGTATTTT TRBJ2-3 TRBV7-9 TRBD1 -
CASSPHWGTGELFF TGTGCCAGCAGCCCTCATTGGGGGACCGGGGAGCTGTTTTTT TRBJ2-2 TRBV5-4 - -
CASSTGTSGRAGNEQFF TGCGCCAGCAGCACCGGGACTAGCGGGAGGGCGGGTAATGAGCAGTTCTTC TRBJ2-1 TRBV5-1 TRBD2 once
CATSDLGGEQYF TGTGCCACCAGTGATTTGGGAGGCGAGCAGTACTTC TRBJ2-7 TRBV24-1 - once
CASSHWTGALYGYTF TGTGCCAGCAGCCATTGGACAGGGGCCCTCTATGGCTACACCTTC TRBJ1-2 TRBV7-9 TRBD1 -
CASSEAPGLAPSRVDTQYF TGTGCCAGCAGTGAAGCCCCGGGACTAGCGCCCTCCCGTGTAGATACGCAGTATTTT TRBJ2-3 TRBV2 TRBD2 -
CASSQPRSQTGLDDEKLFF TGCGCCAGCAGCCAACCCAGAAGCCAAACAGGGCTCGACGATGAAAAACTGTTTTTT TRBJ1-4 TRBV4-3 - -
CASSEGGVFDYEQYF TGTGCCAGCAGTGAAGGGGGGGTATTCGACTACGAGCAGTACTTC TRBJ2-7 TRBV2 - -
CASSQGQGNCYGYTF TGCGCCAGCAGCCAAGGACAGGGCAACTGCTATGGCTACACCTTC TRBJ1-2 TRBV4-1 TRBD1 -
CASRVYRDHQPQHF TGTGCCAGCAGGGTCTACAGGGACCATCAGCCCCAGCATTTT TRBJ1-5 TRBV2 - -
CASSEGGRGHQPQHF TGTGCCAGCAGTGAAGGTGGGAGGGGTCATCAGCCCCAGCATTTT TRBJ1-5 TRBV6-1 - -
CATSGQLAGTDTQYF TGTGCCACCAGTGGCCAATTAGCCGGCACAGATACGCAGTATTTT TRBJ2-3 TRBV24-1 - -
CSARVSGYEQYF TGCAGCGCCCGGGTGAGCGGCTACGAGCAGTACTTC TRBJ2-7 TRBV29-1 - -
CASSHALATSTDTQYF TGCGCCAGCAGCCACGCACTAGCGACTAGCACAGATACGCAGTATTTT TRBJ2-3 TRBV4-1 TRBD2 -
CARHRDTRSGADTQYF TGTGCCAGGCACCGGGACACAAGGTCTGGGGCAGATACGCAGTATTTT TRBJ2-3 TRBV6-7 - -
CASSSFGAQVQNTEAFF TGTGCCAGCAGCTCATTTGGGGCGCAGGTCCAGAACACTGAAGCTTTCTTT TRBJ1-1 TRBV5-6 - -
CASSMISGEAFF TGTGCCAGCAGTATGATATCGGGTGAAGCTTTCTTT TRBJ1-1 TRBV6-5 - -
CASSSGIRANEKLFF TGTGCCAGCAGTTCTGGGATACGGGCTAATGAAAAACTGTTTTTT TRBJ1-4 TRBV28 - -
CASSFLGGGAGEQFF TGTGCCAGCAGCTTTCTTGGCGGGGGGGCTGGAGAGCAGTTCTTC TRBJ2-1 TRBV7-2 TRBD2 -
CASRGGTGVGYEQYF TGTGCCTCCAGGGGGGGAACAGGGGTAGGTTACGAGCAGTACTTC TRBJ2-7 TRBV10-3 - -
CSVERGMGVKGEQYF TGCAGCGTTGAGCGGGGGATGGGAGTAAAGGGCGAGCAGTACTTC TRBJ2-7 TRBV29-1 TRBD2 once
CASRGAETQYF TGTGCCAGCAGGGGGGCGGAGACCCAGTACTTC TRBJ2-5 TRBV28 - -
CASSRRQGSGEKLFF TGCGCCAGCAGCCGGCGACAGGGTTCGGGTGAAAAACTGTTTTTT TRBJ1-4 TRBV5-1 TRBD1 -
CASRDASGGAYEQYF TGCGCCAGCAGGGATGCTAGCGGGGGGGCGTACGAGCAGTACTTC TRBJ2-7 TRBV5-1 TRBD2 -
CASSIGGEVWQPQHF TGTGCCAGTAGTATCGGTGGGGAGGTTTGGCAGCCCCAGCATTTT TRBJ1-5 TRBV19 - -
CASSYVPGQGTAFF TGTGCCAGCAGTTACGTTCCGGGACAGGGAACGGCTTTCTTT TRBJ1-1 TRBV6-2/TRBV6-3 TRBD1 -
CASSDKSYEQYF TGTGCCAGCTCAGACAAGTCCTACGAGCAGTACTTC TRBJ2-7 TRBV6-5 - -
CASSPKRFNGAFF TGTGCCAGCAGTCCAAAACGTTTCAACGGAGCTTTCTTT TRBJ1-1 TRBV27 - -
CAWKGGSNQPQHF TGTGCCTGGAAGGGGGGTAGCAATCAGCCCCAGCATTTT TRBJ1-5 TRBV30 - -
CASSPIRGLGSNYGYTF TGTGCCAGCAGCCCCATTCGAGGACTAGGATCTAACTATGGCTACACCTTC TRBJ1-2 TRBV6-2/TRBV6-3 - -
CASRGAVGEQYF TGCGCCAGCAGGGGGGCCGTCGGCGAGCAGTACTTC TRBJ2-7 TRBV5-1 - once
CASSYRRSRPQHF TGTGCCAGCAGTTATAGACGGAGCCGGCCCCAGCATTTT TRBJ1-5 TRBV6-2/TRBV6-3 - -
CASITQGGSTDTQYF TGTGCCAGCATTACTCAGGGAGGGAGCACAGATACGCAGTATTTT TRBJ2-3 TRBV28 TRBD2 -
CASSLVQGNEQFF TGTGCCAGCAGCTTAGTCCAAGGGAATGAGCAGTTCTTC TRBJ2-1 TRBV11-2 - -